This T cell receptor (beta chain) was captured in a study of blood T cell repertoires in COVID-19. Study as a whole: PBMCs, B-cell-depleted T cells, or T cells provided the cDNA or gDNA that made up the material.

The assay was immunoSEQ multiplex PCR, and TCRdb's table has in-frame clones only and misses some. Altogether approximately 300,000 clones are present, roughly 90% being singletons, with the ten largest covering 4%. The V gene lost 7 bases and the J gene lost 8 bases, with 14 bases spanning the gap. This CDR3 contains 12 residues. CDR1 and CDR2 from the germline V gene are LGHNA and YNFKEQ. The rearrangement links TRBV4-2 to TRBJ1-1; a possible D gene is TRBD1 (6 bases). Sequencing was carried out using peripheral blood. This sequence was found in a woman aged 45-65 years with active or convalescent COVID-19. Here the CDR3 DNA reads TGTGCCAGCAACCTTCTTGGGGGCGAAGCTTTCTTT. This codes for CASNLLGGEAFF.